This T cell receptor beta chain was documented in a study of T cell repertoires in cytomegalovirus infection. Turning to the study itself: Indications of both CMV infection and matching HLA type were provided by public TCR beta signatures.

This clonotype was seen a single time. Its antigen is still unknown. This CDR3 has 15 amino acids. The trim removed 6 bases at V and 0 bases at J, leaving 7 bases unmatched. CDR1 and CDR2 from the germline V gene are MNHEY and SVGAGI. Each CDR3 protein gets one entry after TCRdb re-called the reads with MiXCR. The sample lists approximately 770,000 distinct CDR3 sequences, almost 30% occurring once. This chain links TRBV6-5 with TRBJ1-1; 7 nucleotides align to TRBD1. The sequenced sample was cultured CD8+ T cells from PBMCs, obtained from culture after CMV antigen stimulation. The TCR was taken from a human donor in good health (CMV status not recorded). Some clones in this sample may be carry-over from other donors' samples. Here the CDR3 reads CASSDWGQLNTEAFF. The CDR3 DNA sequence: TGTGCCAGCAGCGATTGGGGACAGCTGAACACTGAAGCTTTCTTT.